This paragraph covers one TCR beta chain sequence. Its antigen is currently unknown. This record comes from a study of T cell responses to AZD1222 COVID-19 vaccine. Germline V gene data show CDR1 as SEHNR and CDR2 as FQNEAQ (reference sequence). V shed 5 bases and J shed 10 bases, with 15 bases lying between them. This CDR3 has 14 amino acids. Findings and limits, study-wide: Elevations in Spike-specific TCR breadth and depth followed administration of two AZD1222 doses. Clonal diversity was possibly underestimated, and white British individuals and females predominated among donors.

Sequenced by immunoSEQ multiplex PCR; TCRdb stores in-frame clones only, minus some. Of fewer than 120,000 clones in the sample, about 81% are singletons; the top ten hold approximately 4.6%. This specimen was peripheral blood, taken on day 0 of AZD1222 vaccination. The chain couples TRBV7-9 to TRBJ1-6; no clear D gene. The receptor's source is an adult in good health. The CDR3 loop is CASSPGVMGSPLHF. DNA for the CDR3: TGTGCCAGCAGCCCAGGAGTAATGGGGTCACCCCTCCACTTT.